A single sample gave rise to the 13 T cell receptor beta chains below, sequenced in a study of cytomegalovirus exposure and HLA in healthy donors. The PCR employed 60 Vbeta primers together with 13 Jbeta primers. TCRdb's copy holds only in-frame clones and misses some; the assay was immunoSEQ multiplex PCR. The sample holds roughly 190,000 clones, around 67% seen once. Material: PBMCs. All receptors derive from a woman between 25 and 40 years old in good health and CMV-seropositive.

The rearrangement joins TRBV27 to TRBJ2-2, with 10 bases aligning to TRBD2. CDR1 is MNHEY and CDR2 is SMNVEV in the germline V gene (reference sequence). V lost 1 base to trimming and J lost 8 bases; unmatched junction nucleotides: 7. CDR3 length equals 16 residues. The CDR3 DNA sequence: TGTGCCAGCAGTTTATTACTAGCGGGACCGGGGGGGGAGCTGTTTTTT. Protein product: CASSLLLAGPGGELFF.

The genes are TRBV2 and TRBJ2-7, with TRBD2 matching over 7 bases. In germline, CDR1 is SNHLY, CDR2 FYNNEI. CDR3 length: 15 residues. Trimming cost V 2 bases and J 2 bases; bases outside gene matches: 6. Here the CDR3 reads CASSEWQRDTYEQYF. As DNA, the CDR3 is TGTGCCAGCAGTGAATGGCAGCGGGATACCTACGAGCAGTACTTC.

In DNA form, the CDR3 reads TGTGCCAGCAGCTTCGGACTAGCGGGAGAAGGGGAGACCCAGTACTTC. Translation gives CASSFGLAGEGETQYF. The chain couples TRBV7-6 to TRBJ2-5; 13 bases agree with TRBD2. This CDR3 comprises 16 residues. V lost 3 bases, J lost 5 bases, and 6 bases stayed unmatched. Germline loops: CDR1 SGHVS, CDR2 FNYEAQ.

This rearrangement joins TRBV6-4 to TRBJ1-1, with TRBD1 as a possible D gene (5 bases). This CDR3 has 13 residues. Germline V gene data show CDR1 as MRHNA and CDR2 as SNTAGT. V was cut by 6 bases and J by 2 bases, with 10 bases left in between. CDR3 sequence: CASRGVTNTEAFF. The CDR3 DNA sequence: TGTGCCAGCAGAGGGGTGACAAACACTGAAGCTTTCTTT.

The chain is built from TRBV13 and TRBJ2-5, with D tentatively TRBD2 (6 bases). Deletions cut 0 bases from V and 4 bases from J, with 18 bases between. Germline V gene lookup returns CDR1 PRHDT and CDR2 FYEKMQ (reference sequence). The CDR3 extends over 17 amino acids. CDR3 residues: CASSLGYRRAFVETQYF. The CDR3 DNA reads as TGTGCCAGCAGCTTAGGCTATAGGAGGGCCTTTGTAGAGACCCAGTACTTC.

J is TRBJ2-4 and V is TRBV28; tentatively, D is TRBD1 (5 bases). The CDR3 loop spans 13 amino acids. Germline CDR1 and CDR2: MDHEN and SYDVKM. With 7 bases removed from V and 0 bases from J, the gap between germline ends came to 7 bases. The CDR3 coding sequence is TGTGCCAGCAATAGGGGAGCCAAAAACATTCAGTACTTC. Its protein product is CASNRGAKNIQYF.

J is TRBJ2-7 and V is TRBV5-5, with a tentative D call TRBD2 (6 bases). V lost 3 bases and J 2 bases, leaving 21 bases between the germline ends. The CDR3 sequence is 17 residues long. CDR1 is SGHKS, CDR2 YYEKEE, per germline (reference sequence). The CDR3 nucleotides read TGTGCCAGCAGCTCCACTGAACCGGGAGCGTTGACCTACGAGCAGTACTTC. It yields the protein CASSSTEPGALTYEQYF.

This chain connects TRBV5-1 to TRBJ1-1; TRBD1 might be the D (6 bases). Trimming pared 4 bases from V and 1 base from J, leaving 14 bases between. Germline V lookup: CDR1 SGHRS, CDR2 YFSETQ. The length of the CDR3 is 15 residues. The CDR3: CASSPTLTGNTEAFF. In DNA, the CDR3 is TGCGCCAGCAGCCCCACATTGACAGGGAACACTGAAGCTTTCTTT.

This clone was recorded a few times. Other DNA sequences in this sample translate to the same CDR3. This chain uses TRBV19 with TRBJ1-1, with TRBD1 matching over 7 bases. J gave up 4 bases and V 10 bases, and 6 bases lay outside the gene matches. This CDR3 contains 12 residues. CDR1 and CDR2 (germline): LNHDA, SQIVND (reference sequence). CDR3 nucleotides: TGTGCCACCGTACAGGGGAGCACTGAAGCTTTCTTT. Its translation: CATVQGSTEAFF.

For this clone: At one end, the junction sequence differs from germline, possibly due to a read error. The V gene is TRBV28, the J gene TRBJ1-3, with a tentative D call TRBD1 (5 bases). This CDR3 is 13 amino acids long. Germline CDR1 and CDR2: MDHEN and SYDVKM. Here the CDR3 DNA reads TGTGCCAGCAGTAAAGGGGCCCGAAATACCATATATTTT. Encoded protein: CASSKGARNTIYF.

This chain joins TRBV27 and TRBJ1-1, with no clear D. The V and J ends lost 3 bases and 2 bases respectively, with 7 bases between them. Germline CDR1 reads MNHEY; CDR2 reads SMNVEV (reference sequence). The CDR3 is 13 residues long. The CDR3 DNA follows: TGTGCCAGCAGTTTCTCTTTTAACACTGAAGCTTTCTTT. Translated: CASSFSFNTEAFF.

The chain joins TRBV28 to TRBJ2-2; 8 positions agree with TRBD2. The CDR3 covers 15 residues. Looked up from germline, CDR1 is MDHEN and CDR2 is SYDVKM. V dropped 4 bases and J dropped 6; count of bases not matched to a gene: 7. The CDR3 sequence is CASSSRRGAAGELFF. For the CDR3, the DNA is TGTGCCAGCAGTTCGAGGCGGGGGGCCGCCGGGGAGCTGTTTTTT.

The chain uses TRBV5-1 and TRBJ1-3; TRBD1 matches 9 bases. V shed 1 base, J shed 0 bases, and the junction held 5 bases outside the gene matches. Germline V gene data show CDR1 as SGHRS and CDR2 as YFSETQ. CDR3 length: 17 residues. CDR3 bases: TGCGCCAGCAGCTTGATTGGGGACAGGGTCTCTGGAAACACCATATATTTT. It codes for CASSLIGDRVSGNTIYF.